This T cell receptor (beta chain) was sequenced for a study of blood T cell repertoires in COVID-19. Germline V gene data show CDR1 as ENHRY and CDR2 as SYGVKD. The V gene lost 10 bases and the J gene lost 4 bases, with 13 bases spanning the gap. This CDR3 contains 12 residues. Assay used: immunoSEQ multiplex PCR; TCRdb lists only in-frame clones, some missing. The repertoire consists of 97,000 or so clones, with around 90% occurring once and the leading ten covering about 5.7%. The sequencing input was peripheral blood. This clonotype was sampled from a woman aged 50 to 60 with COVID-19, enrolled during active disease. The chain links TRBV10-3 to TRBJ2-5, with D possibly TRBD2 on 5 matching bases. CDR3 protein: CATGSLGETQYF. CDR3 in DNA: TGTGCCACGGGGTCACTGGGAGAGACCCAGTACTTC.